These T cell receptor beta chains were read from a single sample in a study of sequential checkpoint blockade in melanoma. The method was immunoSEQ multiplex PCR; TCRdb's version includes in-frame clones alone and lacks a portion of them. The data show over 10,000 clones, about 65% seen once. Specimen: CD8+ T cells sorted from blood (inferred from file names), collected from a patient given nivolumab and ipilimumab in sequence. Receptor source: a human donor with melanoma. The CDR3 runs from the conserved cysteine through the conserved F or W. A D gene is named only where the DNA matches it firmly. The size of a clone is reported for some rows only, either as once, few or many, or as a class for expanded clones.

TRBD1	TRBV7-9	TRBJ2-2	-	CATRGQGSTGELFF	TGTGCCACCCGGGGACAGGGAAGCACCGGGGAGCTGTTTTTT
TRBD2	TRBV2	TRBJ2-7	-	CASSLLAGDSYEQYF	TGTGCCAGCAGTTTACTAGCGGGAGACTCCTACGAGCAGTACTTC
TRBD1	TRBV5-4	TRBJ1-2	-	CASSLGDRGHGYTF	TGTGCCAGCAGCTTAGGAGACAGGGGGCATGGCTACACCTTC
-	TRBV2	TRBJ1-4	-	CASRSLTVATNEKLFF	TGTGCCAGCCGCTCGCTGACAGTTGCAACTAATGAAAAACTGTTTTTT
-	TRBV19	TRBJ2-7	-	CASSIFGGKGYEQYF	TGTGCCAGTAGTATTTTTGGAGGGAAAGGCTACGAGCAGTACTTC
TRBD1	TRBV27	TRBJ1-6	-	CASSLTGGNSPLHF	TGTGCCAGCAGTTTGACAGGGGGAAATTCACCCCTCCACTTT
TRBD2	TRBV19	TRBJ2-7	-	CASSPGLASSYEQYF	TGTGCCAGTAGTCCGGGACTAGCGAGCTCCTACGAGCAGTACTTC
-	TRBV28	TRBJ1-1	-	CASSLSGTNTEAFF	TGTGCCAGCAGTTTATCAGGAACGAACACTGAAGCTTTCTTT
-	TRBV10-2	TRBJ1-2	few	CASSEAETNYGYTF	TGCGCCAGCAGTGAAGCGGAGACGAACTATGGCTACACCTTC
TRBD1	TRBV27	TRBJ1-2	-	CASSAGTAYGYTF	TGTGCCAGCAGTGCCGGGACAGCCTATGGCTACACCTTC
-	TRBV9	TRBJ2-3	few	CASSATSGTLGNTQYF	TGTGCCAGCAGCGCCACATCCGGGACTTTGGGAAATACGCAGTATTTT
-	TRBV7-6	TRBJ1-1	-	CASSRTGVGTEAFF	TGTGCCAGCAGCCGAACGGGGGTGGGGACTGAAGCTTTCTTT
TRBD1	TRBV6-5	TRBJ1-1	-	CASNQGGITEAFF	TGTGCCAGCAACCAAGGGGGCATCACTGAAGCTTTCTTT
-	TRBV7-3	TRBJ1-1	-	CASSLTGGNTEAFF	TGTGCCAGCAGCTTAACGGGGGGTAACACTGAAGCTTTCTTT
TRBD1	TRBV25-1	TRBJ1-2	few	CASSGDRGGYTF	TGTGCCAGCAGTGGGGACAGGGGTGGCTACACCTTC
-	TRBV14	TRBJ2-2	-	CASSQIQLAELFF	TGTGCCAGCAGCCAAATACAGCTCGCCGAGCTGTTTTTT
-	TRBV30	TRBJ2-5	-	CAWSGRGRRETQYF	TGTGCCTGGAGTGGACGGGGGAGGAGAGAGACCCAGTACTTC
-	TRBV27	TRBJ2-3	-	CASSLGVAGGTDTQYF	TGTGCCAGCAGTTTGGGGGTGGCAGGGGGCACAGATACGCAGTATTTT
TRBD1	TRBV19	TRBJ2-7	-	CASSITDRDHEQYF	TGTGCCAGTAGTATCACCGACAGGGACCACGAGCAGTACTTC
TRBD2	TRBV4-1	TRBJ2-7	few	CASSPLAGGRYEQYF	TGTGCCAGCAGCCCTCTAGCGGGAGGTAGATACGAGCAGTACTTC
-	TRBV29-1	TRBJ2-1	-	CSVGHGGAYNEQFF	TGCAGCGTTGGTCACGGCGGGGCCTACAATGAGCAGTTCTTC
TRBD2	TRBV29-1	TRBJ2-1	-	CSVVGLAGVWNEQFF	TGCAGCGTTGTTGGGCTAGCGGGAGTATGGAATGAGCAGTTCTTC
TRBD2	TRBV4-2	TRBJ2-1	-	CASSQEGGGGRDEQFF	TGTGCCAGCAGCCAAGAAGGAGGCGGGGGTAGAGATGAGCAGTTCTTC
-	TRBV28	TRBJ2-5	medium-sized	CASSPRGGETQYF	TGTGCCAGCAGTCCCAGGGGTGGGGAGACCCAGTACTTC
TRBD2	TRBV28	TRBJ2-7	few	CASSLSPGGSYEQYF	TGTGCCAGCAGTTTATCCCCGGGGGGCTCCTACGAGCAGTACTTC
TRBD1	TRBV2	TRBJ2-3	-	CASSEQGAPWDTQYF	TGTGCCAGCAGTGAGCAGGGGGCCCCATGGGATACGCAGTATTTT
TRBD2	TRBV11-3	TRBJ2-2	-	CASSLGGRTSGELFF	TGTGCCAGCAGCTTAGGCGGGAGGACGTCCGGGGAGCTGTTTTTT
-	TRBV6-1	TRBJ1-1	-	CASSEVSGTNTEAFF	TGTGCCAGCAGTGAAGTGAGCGGGACGAACACTGAAGCTTTCTTT
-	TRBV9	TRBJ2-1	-	CASSVAREQFF	TGTGCCAGCAGCGTAGCACGGGAGCAGTTCTTC
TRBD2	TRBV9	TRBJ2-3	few	CASSGSSGSTDTQYF	TGTGCCAGCAGCGGCTCTAGCGGGAGCACAGATACGCAGTATTTT
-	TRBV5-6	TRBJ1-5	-	CASSLAGSSNQPQHF	TGTGCCAGCAGCTTGGCTGGGAGTAGCAATCAGCCCCAGCATTTT
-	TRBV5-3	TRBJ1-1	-	CASTPPFGHSNTEAFF	TGTGCCAGCACCCCACCCTTTGGACATTCGAACACTGAAGCTTTCTTT
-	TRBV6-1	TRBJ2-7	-	CASWFIGSYEQYF	TGTGCCAGCTGGTTTATCGGCTCCTACGAGCAGTACTTC
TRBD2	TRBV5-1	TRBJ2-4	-	CASSLIGGTVKNIQYF	TGCGCCAGCAGCTTGATCGGGGGGACGGTCAAAAACATTCAGTACTTC
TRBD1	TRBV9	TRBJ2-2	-	CASSGQDYNTGELFF	TGTGCCAGCAGTGGACAGGATTATAACACCGGGGAGCTGTTTTTT
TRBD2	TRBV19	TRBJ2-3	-	CASSIGRGAGGTDTQYF	TGTGCCAGTAGTATAGGGAGAGGAGCGGGGGGGACAGATACGCAGTATTTT
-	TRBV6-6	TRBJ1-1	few	CASSYSFQGALEAFF	TGTGCCAGCAGTTACTCATTCCAGGGCGCACTCGAAGCTTTCTTT
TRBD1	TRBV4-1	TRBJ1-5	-	CASSQGTGVQPQHF	TGCGCCAGCAGCCAAGGAACAGGGGTCCAGCCCCAGCATTTT
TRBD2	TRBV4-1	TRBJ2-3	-	CASSQEVTSGSETDTQYF	TGCGCCAGCAGCCAAGAGGTGACTAGCGGGAGTGAGACAGATACGCAGTATTTT
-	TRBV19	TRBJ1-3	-	CASSISRAPGNTIYF	TGTGCCAGTAGTATAAGCAGGGCTCCTGGAAACACCATATATTTT
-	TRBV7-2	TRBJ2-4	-	CASSSSGVNIQYF	TGTGCCAGCAGCTCAAGCGGAGTAAACATTCAGTACTTC
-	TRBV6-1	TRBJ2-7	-	CASRGVGTYEQYF	TGTGCCAGCAGGGGCGTCGGGACCTACGAGCAGTACTTC
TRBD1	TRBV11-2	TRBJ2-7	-	CASSLGWGQGAYEQYF	TGTGCCAGCAGCTTAGGCTGGGGACAGGGGGCTTACGAGCAGTACTTC
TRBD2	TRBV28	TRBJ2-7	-	CASSWGGRSSYEQYF	TGTGCCAGCAGTTGGGGGGGACGTAGCTCCTACGAGCAGTACTTC